This TCR beta chain came from a study of response to subunit inactivated influenza vaccine (dated by TCRdb to between 2017 and 2018). In terms of the full investigation: To follow how T cells responded to a trivalent subunit inactivated influenza vaccine, the researchers relied on deep quantitative profiling of the T cell receptor repertoire. Beyond this particular receptor, the publication reports: The authors suggested that each seasonal influenza vaccination may recruit only a limited number of new T cells.

The method behind the library was RT-PCR. The sample was run on an Illumina HiSeq 2500. Using fastp at Q25 and MiXCR, TCRdb reprocessed the public reads and kept productive beta chains. Each entry merges the rows of one CDR3 protein and shows their most common DNA and genes. The sample data list 150,000 to 200,000 distinct CDR3 sequences, and over 9.5% of these were observed just once. Of the sample, approximately 30% falls within the top ten clones. Cut back by 2 bases and 5 bases, the V and J ends lie 21 bases apart. Sequences ENHRY (CDR1) and SYGVKD (CDR2) are obtained from the germline V gene. Its CDR3 holds 17 amino acids, cysteine through phenylalanine. The read is trimmed to its CDR3 DNA, 51 bases read in frame from base 1. Points on this clonotype: What antigen it recognizes has not been identified. It has no much larger one-base neighbor in the sample; base qualities were not kept.

These data were likewise used in another study, on T cells expressing NK-cell markers. As the second study states: TCR beta cDNA libraries were prepared using 5'RACE template switching, which introduced a universal primer site and unique molecular identifiers. In sorted CD3+CD56+NKG2C+, CD3+CD56+NKG2C- and CD3+CD56-NKG2C+ T-cell subsets from about 8 donors, TCR beta-chain repertoires were profiled. Most of the eight sequenced donors were HCMV-seropositive and one was HCMV-seronegative. To restrict sorting to alphabetaTCR-expressing T cells, an anti-gammadeltaTCR antibody was added in several experiments. In roughly six donors, the dominant CD3+CD56+NKG2C+ clonotypes were among the top 10 CD8+ clonotypes and accounted for about 1.0-7.5% of CD8+ T cells. Those dominant clonotypes were again the most abundant among CD3+CD56-NKG2C+ cells in a few donors, at about 25-65%. Whether the expanded NKG2C-expressing T cell clones were specific for HCMV antigens was left unclear. The study sequenced eight donors, all healthy volunteers chosen at random: three men and five women. A commercial ELISA kit detecting HCMV-specific IgG in serum was used to determine HCMV serostatus. Ficoll density gradient centrifugation was used to isolate peripheral blood mononuclear cells from blood. Magnetic immunoseparation with Miltenyi isolation kits was used to isolate CD4+ and CD8+ T cells from PBMC. Priming for cDNA synthesis came from the TCR beta constant segment, and two successive PCR amplification steps followed. The libraries were sequenced on Illumina HiSeq 2000/2500, MiSeq or NextSeq, producing 2 x 150 bp reads. MIGEC handled demultiplexing of the reads and grouping by UMI, while MiTCR was used to assemble and quantify clonotypes. Only TCR cDNA sequences supported by at least two reads were kept to exclude erroneous sequences. The tcR package was used for downstream repertoire analysis, and clonotypes were matched across fractions by CDR3 nucleotide sequence plus V segment. VDJmatch was used to annotate antigen specificity against VDJdb, with one amino acid substitution in CDR3 allowed.

This TCR was sampled from a man between 45 and 60 years old who received an inactivated influenza vaccine. Donor details come from another sample of the same person, matched by shared clones. The chain is assembled from TRBV10-3 and TRBJ1-1; there is no confident call for the D gene. The sequencing here drew on CD8+ T cells sorted from PBMCs, taken 11 to 12 days after vaccination. The CDR3 region has the sequence CAISETQSKDPWTEAFF. The nucleotide sequence reads as follows: TGTGCCATCAGTGAGACCCAGAGTAAGGACCCTTGGACTGAAGCTTTCTTT.